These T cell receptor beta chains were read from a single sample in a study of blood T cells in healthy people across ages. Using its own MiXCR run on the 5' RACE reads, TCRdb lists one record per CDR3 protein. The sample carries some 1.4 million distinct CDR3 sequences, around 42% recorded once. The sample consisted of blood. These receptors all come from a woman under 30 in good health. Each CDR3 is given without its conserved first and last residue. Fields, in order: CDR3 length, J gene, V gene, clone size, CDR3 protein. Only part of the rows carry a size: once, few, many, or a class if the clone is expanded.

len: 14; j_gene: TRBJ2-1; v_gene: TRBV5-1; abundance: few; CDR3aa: ASSPGQGLRVNEQF
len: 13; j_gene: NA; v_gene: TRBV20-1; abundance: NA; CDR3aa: SARTTSGDQETQF
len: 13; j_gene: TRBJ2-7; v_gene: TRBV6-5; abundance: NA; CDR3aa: ASSLAPDSSYEQY
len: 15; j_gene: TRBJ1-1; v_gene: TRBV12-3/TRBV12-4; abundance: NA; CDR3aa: ASRPGGRGTLNTEAF
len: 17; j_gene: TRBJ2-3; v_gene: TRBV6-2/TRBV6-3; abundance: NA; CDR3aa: ASSYSLEGTSGRTDTQY
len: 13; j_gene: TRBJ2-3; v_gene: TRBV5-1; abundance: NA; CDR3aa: ASSEPQGGADTQY
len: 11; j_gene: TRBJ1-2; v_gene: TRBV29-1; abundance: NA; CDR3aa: SVRGGAEDGYT
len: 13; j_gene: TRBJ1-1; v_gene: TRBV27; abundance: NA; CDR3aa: ASSRRDTLNTEAF
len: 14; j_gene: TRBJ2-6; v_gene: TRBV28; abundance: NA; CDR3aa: ASSLGKHSGANVLT
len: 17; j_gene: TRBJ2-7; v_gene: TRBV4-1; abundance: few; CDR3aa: ASSQDQVVRTGGFYEQY
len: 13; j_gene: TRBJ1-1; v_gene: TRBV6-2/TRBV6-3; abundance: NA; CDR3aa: ASSRDLGENTEAF
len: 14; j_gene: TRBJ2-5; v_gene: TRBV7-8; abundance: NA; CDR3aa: ASSFDIGGGRETQY
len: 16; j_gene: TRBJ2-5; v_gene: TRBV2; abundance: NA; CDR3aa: ASISSGRATVRANEQY
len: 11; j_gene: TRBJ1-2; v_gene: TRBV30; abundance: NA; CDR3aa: AQRNRANYGYT
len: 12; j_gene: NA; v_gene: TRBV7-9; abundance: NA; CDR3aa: SSRPTGPTYEQY
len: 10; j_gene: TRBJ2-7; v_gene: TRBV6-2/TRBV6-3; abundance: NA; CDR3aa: ASSYVGAEQY
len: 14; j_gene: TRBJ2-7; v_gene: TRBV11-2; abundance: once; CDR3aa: ASSVAWDREEYEQY
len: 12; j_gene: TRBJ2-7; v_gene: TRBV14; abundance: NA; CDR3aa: ASSLQRSPYEQY
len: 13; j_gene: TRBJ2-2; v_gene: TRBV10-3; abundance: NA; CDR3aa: AIGAGAPIGGELF
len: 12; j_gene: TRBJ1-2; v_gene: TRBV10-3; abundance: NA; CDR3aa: AIAETGAVGGYT
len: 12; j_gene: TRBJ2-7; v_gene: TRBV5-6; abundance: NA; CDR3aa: ASSGVADYNEQY
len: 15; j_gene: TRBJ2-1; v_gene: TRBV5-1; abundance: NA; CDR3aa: ASNCYQTSGQCNEQF
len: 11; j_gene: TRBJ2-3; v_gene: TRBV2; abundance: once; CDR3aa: ASSRENTDTQY
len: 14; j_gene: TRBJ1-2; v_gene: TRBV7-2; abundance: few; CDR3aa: ASSFPRQGSNYGYT
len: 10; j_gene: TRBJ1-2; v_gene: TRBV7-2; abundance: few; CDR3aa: ASSLQTYGYT
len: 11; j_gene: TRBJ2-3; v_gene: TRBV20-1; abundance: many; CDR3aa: SPRQPGTDTQY
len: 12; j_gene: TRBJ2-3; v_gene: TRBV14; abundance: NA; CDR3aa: ASRQLAGADTQY
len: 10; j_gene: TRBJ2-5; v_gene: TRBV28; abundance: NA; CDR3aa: ASKEDFGEQY
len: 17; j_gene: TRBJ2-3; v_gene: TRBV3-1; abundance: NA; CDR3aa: ASSQRSHAYTGGTDTQY
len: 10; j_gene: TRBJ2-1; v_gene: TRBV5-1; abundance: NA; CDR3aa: ASRSQEREQF
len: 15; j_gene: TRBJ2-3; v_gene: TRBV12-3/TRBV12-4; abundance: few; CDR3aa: ASSSGTSGSWTDTQY
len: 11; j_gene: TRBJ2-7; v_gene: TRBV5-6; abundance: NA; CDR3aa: ASSSKAGYEQY
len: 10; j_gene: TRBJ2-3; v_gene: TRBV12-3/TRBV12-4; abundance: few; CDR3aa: ASSGPGGTQY
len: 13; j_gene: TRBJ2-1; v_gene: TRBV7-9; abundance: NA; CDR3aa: ASSARRQGRNEQF
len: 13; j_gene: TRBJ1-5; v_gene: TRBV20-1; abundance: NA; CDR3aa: SARSAPGGPQPQH
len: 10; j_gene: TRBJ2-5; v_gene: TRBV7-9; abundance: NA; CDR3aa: ASRLVQETQY
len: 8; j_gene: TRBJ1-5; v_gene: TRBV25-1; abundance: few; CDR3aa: AATVQPQH
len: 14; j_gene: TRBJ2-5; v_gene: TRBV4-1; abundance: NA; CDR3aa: ASSPRPGGQQETQY
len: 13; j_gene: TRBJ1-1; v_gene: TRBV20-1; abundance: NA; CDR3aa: SARDERGAYTEAF
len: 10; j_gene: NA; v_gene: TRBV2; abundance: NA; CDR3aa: ASSVRVYEQY
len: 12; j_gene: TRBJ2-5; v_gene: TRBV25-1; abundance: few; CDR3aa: ASSGRRGQETQY
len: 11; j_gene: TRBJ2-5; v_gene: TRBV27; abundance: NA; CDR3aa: ASSLLFQETQY